This entry features one TCR beta chain sequence. These data come from a study of OX40 agonist ivuxolimab in advanced cancers. Overall study context: Patients received ivuxolimab, an intravenous treatment, every 2 weeks at 0.01 to 10 mg/kg. Hepatocellular carcinoma, melanoma, renal cell or head and neck cancer affected the dose-escalation patients.

Here immunoSEQ multiplex PCR was the method, and the copy in TCRdb shows in-frame clones only, minus some. Of 65,000 to 95,000 clones in the sample, 85% to 90% were seen once. Per the germline V gene, CDR1 is SGHDT and CDR2 is YYEEEE. Trimming took off 4 bases at V and 3 bases at J, with 16 bases between the two ends. There are 16 residues in the CDR3. The chain links TRBV5-6 to TRBJ1-4; no reliable D call. This sequence was found in an adult with an advanced solid tumor such as melanoma, head and neck, liver or kidney cancer. The input for sequencing was CD4+ or CD8+ T cells sorted from blood, taken in a trial of the OX40 agonist ivuxolimab. The CDR3 here is CASSAGSRGANEKLFF. CDR3 DNA sequence: TGTGCCAGCAGCGCCGGGTCCCGAGGAGCTAATGAAAAACTGTTTTTT.